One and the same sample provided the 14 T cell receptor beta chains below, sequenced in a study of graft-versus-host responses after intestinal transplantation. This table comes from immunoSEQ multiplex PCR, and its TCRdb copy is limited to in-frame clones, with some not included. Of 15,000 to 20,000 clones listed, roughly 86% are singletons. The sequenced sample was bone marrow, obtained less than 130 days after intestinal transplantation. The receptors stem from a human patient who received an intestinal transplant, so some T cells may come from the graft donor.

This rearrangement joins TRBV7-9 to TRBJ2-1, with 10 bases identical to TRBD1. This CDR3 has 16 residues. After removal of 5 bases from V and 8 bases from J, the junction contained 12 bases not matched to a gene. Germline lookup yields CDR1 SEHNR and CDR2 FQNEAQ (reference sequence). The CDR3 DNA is TGTGCCAGCAGCCCCCGGCGGGACAGGGGAGGCGATGAGCAGTTCTTC. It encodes CASSPRRDRGGDEQFF.

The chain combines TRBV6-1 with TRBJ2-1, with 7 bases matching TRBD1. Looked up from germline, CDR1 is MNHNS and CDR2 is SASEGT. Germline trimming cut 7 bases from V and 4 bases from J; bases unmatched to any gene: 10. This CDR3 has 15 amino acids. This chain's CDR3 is CASTRDRDPYNEQFF. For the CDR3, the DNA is TGTGCCAGCACCCGAGACAGGGACCCTTACAATGAGCAGTTCTTC.

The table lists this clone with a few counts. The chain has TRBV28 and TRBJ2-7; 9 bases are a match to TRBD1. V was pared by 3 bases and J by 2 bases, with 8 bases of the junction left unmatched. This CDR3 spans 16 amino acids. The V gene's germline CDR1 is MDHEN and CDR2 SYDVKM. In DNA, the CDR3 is TGTGCCAGCAGTTTTGCCGGGACAGGGCGACCCTACGAGCAGTACTTC. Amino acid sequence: CASSFAGTGRPYEQYF.

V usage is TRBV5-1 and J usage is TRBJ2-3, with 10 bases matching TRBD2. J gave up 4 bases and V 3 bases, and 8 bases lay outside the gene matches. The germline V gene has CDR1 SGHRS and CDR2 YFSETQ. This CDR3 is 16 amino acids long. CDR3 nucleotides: TGCGCCAGCAGCTCGGGACTAGCGATTATCCCAGATACGCAGTATTTT. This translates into CASSSGLAIIPDTQYF.

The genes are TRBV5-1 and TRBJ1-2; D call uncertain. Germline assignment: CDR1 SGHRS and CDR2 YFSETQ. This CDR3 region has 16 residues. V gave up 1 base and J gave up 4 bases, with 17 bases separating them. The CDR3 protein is CASSLNQPGSVYGYTF. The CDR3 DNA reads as TGCGCCAGCAGCTTGAACCAGCCCGGGTCTGTCTATGGCTACACCTTC.

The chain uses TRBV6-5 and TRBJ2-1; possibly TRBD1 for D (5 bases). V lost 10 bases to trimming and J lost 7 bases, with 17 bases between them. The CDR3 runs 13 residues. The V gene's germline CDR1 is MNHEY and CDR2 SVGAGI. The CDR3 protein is CAIRGQARNEQFF. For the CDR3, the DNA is TGTGCCATCCGAGGACAAGCGAGGAATGAGCAGTTCTTC.

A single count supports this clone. Written as DNA, the CDR3 is TGTGCCAGCTCACCTGCTTTTGAGACTGAAGCTTTCTTT. Amino acid sequence: CASSPAFETEAFF. The rearrangement links TRBV18 to TRBJ1-1; no reliable D call. V shed 3 bases and J shed 5 bases, with 10 bases lying between them. Germline loops: CDR1 KGHSH, CDR2 LQKENI. CDR3 length: 13 amino acids. The whole variable domain, filled in from reference TRBV18 and TRBJ1-1, reads NAGVMQNPRHLVRRRGQEARLRCSPMKGHSHVYWYRQLPEEGLKFMVYLQKENIIDESGMPKERFSAEFPKEGPSILRIQQVVRGDSAAYFCASSPAFETEAFFGQGTRLTVV.

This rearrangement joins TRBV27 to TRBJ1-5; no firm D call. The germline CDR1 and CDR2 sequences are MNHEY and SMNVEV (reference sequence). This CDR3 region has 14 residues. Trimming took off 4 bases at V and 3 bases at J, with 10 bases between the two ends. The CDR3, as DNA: TGTGCCAGCAGTTCCCGGCGGAACAATCAGCCCCAGCATTTT. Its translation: CASSSRRNNQPQHF.

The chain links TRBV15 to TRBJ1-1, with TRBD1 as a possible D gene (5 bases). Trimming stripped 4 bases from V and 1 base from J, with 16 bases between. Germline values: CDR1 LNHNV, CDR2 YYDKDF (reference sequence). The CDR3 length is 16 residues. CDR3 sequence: CATSKVKGITNTEAFF. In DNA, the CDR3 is TGTGCCACCAGCAAAGTGAAGGGGATTACGAACACTGAAGCTTTCTTT.

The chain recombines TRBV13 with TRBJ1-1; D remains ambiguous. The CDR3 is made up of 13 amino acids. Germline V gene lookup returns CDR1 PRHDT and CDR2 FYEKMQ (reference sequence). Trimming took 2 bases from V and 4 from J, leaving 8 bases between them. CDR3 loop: CASSLSLVTEAFF. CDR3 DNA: TGTGCCAGCAGCTTAAGTTTGGTCACTGAAGCTTTCTTT.

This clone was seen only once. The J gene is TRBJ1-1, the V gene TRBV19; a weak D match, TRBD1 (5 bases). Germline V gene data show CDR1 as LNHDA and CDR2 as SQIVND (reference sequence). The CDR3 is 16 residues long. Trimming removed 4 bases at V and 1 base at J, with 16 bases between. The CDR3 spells CASSSNSQVTNTEAFF. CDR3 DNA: TGTGCCAGTAGTAGCAACTCACAGGTCACGAACACTGAAGCTTTCTTT.

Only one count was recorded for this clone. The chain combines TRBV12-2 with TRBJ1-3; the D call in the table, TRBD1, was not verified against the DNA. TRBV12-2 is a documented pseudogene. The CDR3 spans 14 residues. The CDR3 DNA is TGTGCAAGTCGCCTACAGGTAAGTGGAAACACCATATATTTT. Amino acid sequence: CASRLQVSGNTIYF.

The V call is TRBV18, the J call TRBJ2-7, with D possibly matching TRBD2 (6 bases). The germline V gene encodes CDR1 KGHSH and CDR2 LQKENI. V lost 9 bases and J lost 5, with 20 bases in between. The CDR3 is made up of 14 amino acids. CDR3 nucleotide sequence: TGTGCCAGTAATTCCCCGGGAGAGGTCCACGAGCAGTACTTC. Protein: CASNSPGEVHEQYF.

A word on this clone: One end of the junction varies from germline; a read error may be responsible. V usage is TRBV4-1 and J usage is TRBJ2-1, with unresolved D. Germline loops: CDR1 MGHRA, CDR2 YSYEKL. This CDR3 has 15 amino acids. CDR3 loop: CASSQGPVNEQFSLF. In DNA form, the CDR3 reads TGCGCCAGCAGCCAAGGGCCAGTAAATGAGCAGTTCTCCCTCTTC.